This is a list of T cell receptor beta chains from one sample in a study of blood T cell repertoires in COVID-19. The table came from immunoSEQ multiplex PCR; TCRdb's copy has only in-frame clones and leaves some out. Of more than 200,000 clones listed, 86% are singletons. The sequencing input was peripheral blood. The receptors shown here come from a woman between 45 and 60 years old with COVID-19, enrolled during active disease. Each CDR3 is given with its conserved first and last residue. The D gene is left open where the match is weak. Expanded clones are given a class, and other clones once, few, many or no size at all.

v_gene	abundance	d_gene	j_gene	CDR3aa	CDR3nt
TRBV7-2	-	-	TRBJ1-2	CASSPTDKNGYTF	TGTGCCAGCAGCCCTACGGACAAGAATGGCTACACCTTC
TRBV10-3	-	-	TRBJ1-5	CAISEGGGQPQHF	TGTGCCATCAGTGAGGGGGGGGGTCAGCCCCAGCATTTT
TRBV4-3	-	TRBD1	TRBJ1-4	CASSREDRDGEKLFF	TGCGCCAGCAGCCGAGAGGACAGGGACGGTGAAAAACTGTTTTTT
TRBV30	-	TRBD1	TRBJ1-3	CAWSIGDAQGDTIYF	TGTGCCTGGAGTATTGGCGATGCTCAGGGGGACACCATATATTTT
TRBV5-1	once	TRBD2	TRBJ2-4	CASSPGLGGFGNIQYF	TGCGCCAGCAGTCCGGGACTCGGGGGGTTCGGAAACATTCAGTACTTC
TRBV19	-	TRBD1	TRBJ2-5	CASSKGTGGSQETQYF	TGTGCCAGTAGTAAGGGGACAGGGGGGAGTCAAGAGACCCAGTACTTC
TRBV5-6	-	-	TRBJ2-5	CASSVRGLSKTQYF	TGTGCCAGCAGCGTCCGAGGACTATCGAAGACCCAGTACTTC
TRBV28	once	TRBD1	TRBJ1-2	CASREQGAGGYTF	TGTGCCAGCAGAGAACAGGGGGCCGGTGGCTACACCTTC
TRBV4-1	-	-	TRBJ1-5	CASSQEAWGLWSNQPQHF	TGCGCCAGCAGCCAAGAGGCATGGGGACTTTGGAGCAATCAGCCCCAGCATTTT
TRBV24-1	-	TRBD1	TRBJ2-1	CATSDLGGQGTDEQFF	TGTGCCACCAGTGATCTAGGGGGACAGGGAACTGATGAGCAGTTCTTC
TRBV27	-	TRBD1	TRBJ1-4	CASSSDRGREKLFF	TGTGCCAGCAGCTCGGACAGGGGGCGAGAAAAACTGTTTTTT
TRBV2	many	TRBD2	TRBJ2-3	CASSRSVLAGVADTQYF	TGTGCCAGCAGTCGCTCCGTACTAGCGGGGGTAGCAGATACGCAGTATTTT
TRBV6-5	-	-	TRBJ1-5	CASSSNVRGQPQHF	TGTGCCAGCAGCTCAAACGTTCGAGGTCAGCCCCAGCATTTT
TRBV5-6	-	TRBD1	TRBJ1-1	CASSFRTGSENTEAFF	TGTGCCAGCAGCTTCCGGACAGGGAGCGAGAACACTGAAGCTTTCTTT
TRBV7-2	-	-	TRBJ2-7	CASSPGYEQYF	TGTGCCAGCAGCCCCGGCTACGAGCAGTACTTC
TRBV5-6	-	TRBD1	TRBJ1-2	CASRSRGGYTF	TGTGCCAGCAGAAGCAGGGGGGGCTACACCTTC
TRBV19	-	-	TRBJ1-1	CASTRWQGFEAFF	TGTGCCAGTACTCGGTGGCAGGGGTTTGAAGCTTTCTTT
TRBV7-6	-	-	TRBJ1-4	CASSLIQGTNEKLFF	TGTGCCAGCAGCTTGATACAGGGCACTAATGAAAAACTGTTTTTT
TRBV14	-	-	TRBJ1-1	CASSDALGRGTEAFF	TGTGCCAGCAGCGATGCTTTGGGCAGGGGAACTGAAGCTTTCTTT
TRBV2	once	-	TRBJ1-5	CASSESAQPQHF	TGTGCCAGCAGTGAGTCCGCGCAGCCCCAGCATTTT
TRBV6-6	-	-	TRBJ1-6	CASSSQGGNSPLHF	TGTGCCAGCAGTTCGCAGGGTGGTAATTCACCCCTCCACTTT
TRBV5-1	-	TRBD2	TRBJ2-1	CASSPRTSVYNEQFF	TGCGCCAGCAGCCCCAGGACTAGCGTCTACAATGAGCAGTTCTTC
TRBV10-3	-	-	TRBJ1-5	CATNEGNQPQHF	TGTGCCACCAACGAGGGCAATCAGCCCCAGCATTTT
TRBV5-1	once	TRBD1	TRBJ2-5	CASSLGTGFQETQYF	TGCGCCAGCAGTTTAGGGACAGGGTTCCAAGAGACCCAGTACTTC
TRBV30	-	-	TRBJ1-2	CAWFGEDNGYTF	TGTGCCTGGTTCGGGGAAGACAATGGCTACACCTTC
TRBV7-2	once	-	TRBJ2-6	CASRFGGTGANVLTF	TGTGCCAGCAGGTTTGGGGGCACTGGGGCCAACGTCCTGACTTTC
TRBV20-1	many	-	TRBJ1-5	CSASIESNQPQHF	TGCAGTGCTAGTATCGAGAGCAATCAGCCCCAGCATTTT
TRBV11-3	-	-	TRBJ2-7	CASSFRGDRIYEQYF	TGTGCCAGCAGCTTCAGGGGGGATAGGATCTACGAGCAGTACTTC
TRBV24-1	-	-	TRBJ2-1	CATSVGGYNEQFF	TGTGCCACCAGTGTCGGGGGCTACAATGAGCAGTTCTTC
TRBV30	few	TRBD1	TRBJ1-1	CAGKTGVGTEAFF	TGTGCCGGGAAGACAGGGGTCGGCACTGAAGCTTTCTTT
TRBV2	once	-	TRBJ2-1	CASRFSGSYNEQFF	TGTGCCAGCAGGTTCTCAGGCTCCTACAATGAGCAGTTCTTC
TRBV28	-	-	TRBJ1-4	CASSFGAGRGEKLFF	TGTGCCAGCAGTTTCGGCGCGGGACGCGGTGAAAAACTGTTTTTT
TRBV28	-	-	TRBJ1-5	CASRVGAGILNQPQHF	TGTGCCAGCAGGGTAGGAGCCGGGATACTCAATCAGCCCCAGCATTTT
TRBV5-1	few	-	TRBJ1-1	CASSLGAGTEAFF	TGCGCCAGCAGCTTGGGTGCGGGGACTGAAGCTTTCTTT
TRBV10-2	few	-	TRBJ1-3	CASRGAGLSGNTIYF	TGCGCCAGCAGAGGGGCTGGCCTCTCTGGAAACACCATATATTTT
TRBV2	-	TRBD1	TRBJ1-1	CASSGTGGTEAFF	TGTGCCAGCTCCGGGACAGGGGGTACTGAAGCTTTCTTT
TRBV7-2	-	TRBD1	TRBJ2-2	CASSLRSGGNTGELFF	TGTGCCAGCAGCTTAAGATCAGGGGGGAACACCGGGGAGCTGTTTTTT
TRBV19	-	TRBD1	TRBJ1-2	CASRATGEGYGYTF	TGTGCCAGTAGGGCGACAGGGGAGGGCTATGGCTACACCTTC
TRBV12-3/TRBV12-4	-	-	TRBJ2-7	CASSFGQHYEQYF	TGTGCCAGCAGTTTCGGACAACACTACGAGCAGTACTTC
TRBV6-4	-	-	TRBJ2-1	CASSDPRGASNEQFF	TGTGCCAGCAGTGACCCGCGTGGGGCCTCGAATGAGCAGTTCTTC
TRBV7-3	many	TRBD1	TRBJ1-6	CASSLTGGRNSPLHF	TGTGCCAGCAGCTTAACAGGGGGCCGAAATTCACCCCTCCACTTT
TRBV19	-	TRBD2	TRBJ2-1	CASNGLAGHNEQFF	TGTGCCAGTAACGGACTAGCGGGACACAATGAGCAGTTCTTC
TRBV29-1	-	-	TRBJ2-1	CSVTGTQFF	TGCAGCGTAACAGGGACGCAGTTCTTC
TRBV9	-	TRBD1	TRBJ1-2	CASSVPPTGGAIYTF	TGTGCCAGCAGCGTACCCCCCACAGGGGGCGCAATCTACACCTTC
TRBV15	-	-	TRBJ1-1	CATSITSDTEAFF	TGTGCCACCAGCATTACATCAGACACTGAAGCTTTCTTT
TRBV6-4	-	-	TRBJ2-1	CASSEFVFNEQFF	TGTGCCAGCAGTGAATTTGTCTTTAATGAGCAGTTCTTC
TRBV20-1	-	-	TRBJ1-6	CSASSGSPLHF	TGCAGTGCTAGCTCCGGTTCACCCCTCCACTTT
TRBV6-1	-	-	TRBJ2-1	CASSELAGAYNEQFF	TGTGCCAGCAGTGAACTGGCGGGTGCCTACAATGAGCAGTTCTTC
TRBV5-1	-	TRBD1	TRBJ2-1	CASSGVDRGEGNEQFF	TGCGCCAGCAGCGGGGTAGACAGGGGTGAGGGCAATGAGCAGTTCTTC
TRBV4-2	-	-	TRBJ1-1	CASSQERLVEAFF	TGTGCCAGCAGCCAAGAGCGGTTAGTTGAAGCTTTCTTT
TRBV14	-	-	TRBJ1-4	CASSQDWREKLFF	TGTGCCAGCAGCCAAGATTGGAGGGAAAAACTGTTTTTT
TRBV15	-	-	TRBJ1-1	CATSRDRGGTEAFF	TGTGCCACCAGCAGAGATCGTGGGGGGACTGAAGCTTTCTTT
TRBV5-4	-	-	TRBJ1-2	CASSLQFERVGYTF	TGTGCCAGCAGTCTTCAATTCGAACGGGTCGGCTACACCTTC
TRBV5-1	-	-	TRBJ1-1	CASRPAAGEIEAFF	TGCGCCAGCAGGCCCGCGGCCGGGGAGATTGAAGCTTTCTTT
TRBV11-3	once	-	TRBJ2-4	CASSPWGAAGIQYF	TGTGCCAGCAGCCCCTGGGGAGCCGCGGGCATTCAGTACTTC
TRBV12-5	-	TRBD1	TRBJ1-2	CASGLDLSGGYGYTF	TGTGCTAGTGGTTTGGACCTCTCAGGGGGATATGGCTACACCTTC
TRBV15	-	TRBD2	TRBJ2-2	CAIPTGGVNTGELFF	TGTGCCATCCCCACGGGAGGCGTGAACACCGGGGAGCTGTTTTTT
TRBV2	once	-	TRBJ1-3	CASSLGTGRNTIYF	TGTGCCAGCAGCCTAGGGACTGGCAGGAACACCATATATTTT
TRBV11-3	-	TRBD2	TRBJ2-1	CASSPRKLAGGNEQFF	TGTGCCAGCAGCCCTCGAAAACTAGCGGGGGGCAATGAGCAGTTCTTC
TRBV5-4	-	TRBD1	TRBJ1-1	CASSRTGGTEAFF	TGTGCCAGCAGCCGGACAGGGGGCACTGAAGCTTTCTTT